Reported below is one T cell receptor (beta chain). Its target antigen remains unknown. No quality values exist for individual bases; no much larger clone is one base distant. The data belong to a study of vaccination and CD4 T cells after COVID-19 (dated by TCRdb to between 2021 and 2024). Background on the whole study: Convalescent patients had a positive SARS-CoV-2 result on nasal swab PCR, and of these patients, nine had mild disease and one had severe disease. Culture stimuli were overlapping spike peptide pools from SARS-CoV-2 and from the common cold coronaviruses HCoV-NL63, HCoV-OC43 and HCoV-229E. The time from the second vaccine dose to post-vaccine blood sampling had a median of roughly 77 days and ranged from about 13 to 250 days. In under twelve COVID-19 convalescent patients and a handful of infection-naive healthy vaccine recipients, researchers compared the spike-specific CD4+ TCR repertoire from before mRNA vaccination with the repertoire from after. Post-COVID blood samples from convalescent patients were collected a median of around 100 days after diagnosis, with a range of roughly 30 to 161 days. Each participant got two doses of either the Pfizer-BioNTech BNT162b2 vaccine (n=8) or the Moderna mRNA-1273 vaccine (n=2). As controls, cultures received a CEFX viral epitope pool (the positive control), an HIV-1 Nef peptide pool (the negative control), or no peptide at all. Six males and four females were included in the convalescent cohort, with two Hispanic individuals, seven Caucasians, two Asians and one multiracial person represented.

The V end gives up 8 bases and the J end 4 bases, leaving 5 bases in the junction not matched to a gene. From the germline V gene, CDR1 is SNHLY and CDR2 is FYNNEI. The CDR3 goes from the cysteine to the phenylalanine over 14 residues. Of the read, only the CDR3 DNA is kept; its 42 bases are in frame from base 1. The research as a whole found: Relatively few convalescent patients were included in the study, and early timepoints after natural infection were not analyzed. Of the vaccine-specific clones found in convalescent patients, nearly all (304 of 307) were mono-reactive for SARS-CoV-2 spike instead of being cross-reactive with common cold coronaviruses. Although the median number of SARS-CoV-2-reactive clonotypes went up from fewer than 25 after infection to about 38 after vaccination, the increase was not significant. In convalescent patients, a median roughly 87% of post-vaccine SARS-CoV-2-reactive clones were detected only after vaccination, suggesting vaccine-specific priming.

Library preparation used PCR. At the Johns Hopkins FTIC core, DNA from the cultured CD4+ T cells underwent TCR sequencing with the Oncomine TCR Beta short-read assay. Genomic DNA was extracted from the cultured CD4+ T cells with the QIAamp micro DNA kit. Oncomine TCR Beta libraries made from cultured CD4+ T cells were pooled using unique dual indexes and sequenced on an Illumina iSeq 100. Per the original workflow: Non-productive sequences were filtered out, and CDR3s that did not start with C, did not end with F or W, or were shorter than 7 amino acids were discarded. Antigen-specific clonotypes were identified using the MANAFEST web application through comparison of peptide-stimulated wells with reference and other culture wells. An FDR below 0.05, an odds ratio above 5, and a productive frequency above 0.1% in at least two of three replicate wells were required for clones to be considered positive. A clonotype was classed as cross-reactive if the clonotype showed significant expansion both in SARS-CoV-2 spike wells and in at least one common cold coronavirus spike condition. Levenshtein distances (stringdist) and unrooted phylogenetic trees (ape) in R version 3.6.1 were used to assess CDR3 homology. In TCRdb, the public reads were trimmed at Q25 with fastp and aligned with MiXCR, with productive beta chains retained. Each entry is one CDR3 protein sequence, shown with its most common DNA and genes. The V and J calls come from TCRdb's annotation, not from the publication. A total of 15,000 to 20,000 distinct CDR3 sequences appear in this sample, roughly three fifths of them only once. About 11% of the sample is taken by the ten largest.

This sample's treatment or condition label indicates: approximately 10-day PBMC culture with coronavirus spike peptide pools or control peptides (ViraFEST assay). The study used the ViraFEST assay, which expanded antigen-specific T cells with peptide pools and then identified expanded clonotypes by TCR sequencing. The convalescent patients' positive SARS-CoV-2 PCR tests were from March to December 2020, which was before the Alpha, Beta and Delta variants emerged in the United States. Each well held millions of PBMCs cultured with around 9 ug/ml peptide pools in IMDM containing around 5% human AB serum and roughly 10 IU/ml IL-2. Half of the culture medium was replaced with fresh IL-2-containing medium on days 3 and 7. Once the cells had been in culture for ten to eleven days, the EasySep CD4+ T cell isolation kit was used to isolate CD4+ T cells by negative selection. Ficoll-Paque Plus gradient centrifugation was used to isolate PBMCs from whole blood, and the isolated PBMCs were then either used fresh or cryopreserved at -140C. Triplicate wells were generally used for each culture condition.

The chain is encoded by TRBV2 joined to TRBJ1-5; 10 nucleotides in the junction match TRBD1. This receptor was obtained from a human donor who had recovered from COVID-19. The specimen was CD4+ T cells from blood, cultured in vitro. The DNA is as follows: TGTGCCAGCGGCCGGACAGGGGGAAATCAGCCCCAGCATTTT. It translates as CASGRTGGNQPQHF. The full variable domain, completed from the reference TRBV2 and TRBJ1-5 proteins outside the CDR3, reads EPEVTQTPSHQVTQMGQEVILRCVPISNHLYFYWYRQILGQKVEFLVSFYNNEISEKSEIFDDQFSVERPDGSNFTLKIRSTKLEDSAMYFCASGRTGGNQPQHFGDGTRLSIL.